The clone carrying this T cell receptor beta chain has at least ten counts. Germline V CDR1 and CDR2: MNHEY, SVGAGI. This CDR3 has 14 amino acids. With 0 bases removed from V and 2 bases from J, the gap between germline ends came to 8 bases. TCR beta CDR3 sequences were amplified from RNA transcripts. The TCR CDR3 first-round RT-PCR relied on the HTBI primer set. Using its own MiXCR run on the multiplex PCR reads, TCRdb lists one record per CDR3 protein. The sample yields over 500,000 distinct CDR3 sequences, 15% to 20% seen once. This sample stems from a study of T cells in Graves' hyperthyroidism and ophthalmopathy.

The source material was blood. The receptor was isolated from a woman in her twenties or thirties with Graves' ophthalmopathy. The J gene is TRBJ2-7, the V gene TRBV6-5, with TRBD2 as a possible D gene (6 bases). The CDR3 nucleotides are TGTGCCAGCAGTTACTCGCGGGAACCCTACGAGCAGTACTTC. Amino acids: CASSYSREPYEQYF.